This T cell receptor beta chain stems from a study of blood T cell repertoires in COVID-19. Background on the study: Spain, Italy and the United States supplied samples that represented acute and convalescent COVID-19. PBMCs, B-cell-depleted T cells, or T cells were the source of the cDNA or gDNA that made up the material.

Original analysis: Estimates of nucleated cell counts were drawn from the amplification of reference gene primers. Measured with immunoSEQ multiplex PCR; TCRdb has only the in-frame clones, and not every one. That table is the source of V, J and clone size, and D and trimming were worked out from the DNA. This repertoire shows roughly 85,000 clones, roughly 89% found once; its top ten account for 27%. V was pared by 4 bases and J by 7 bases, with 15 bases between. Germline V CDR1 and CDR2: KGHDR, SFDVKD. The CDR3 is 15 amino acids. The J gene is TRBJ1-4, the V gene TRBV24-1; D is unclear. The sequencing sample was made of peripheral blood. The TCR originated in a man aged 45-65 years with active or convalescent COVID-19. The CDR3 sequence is CATSDTEAGSEKLFF. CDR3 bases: TGTGCCACCAGTGACACAGAAGCTGGATCTGAAAAACTGTTTTTT.